Included here is one TCR beta chain sequence, with context. The antigen is undetermined. There are 13 residues in the CDR3. Trimming took 6 bases from V and 3 from J, leaving 12 bases between them. Germline V lookup: CDR1 MNHEY, CDR2 SVGAGI. The sample belongs to a study of shared clonotypes between healthy human individuals. Overall study findings and caveats: A few donors shared about 4.5% of their naive CD4 clonotypes.

Only in-frame clones appear in the TCRdb table, and some are missing; sequencing was by immunoSEQ multiplex PCR. This table has around 2.1 million clones, 90% to 95% appearing once. As defined, naive CD8 cells were CD45RO-negative and positively selected for CCR7, with terminally differentiated effector memory CD45RA+ cells excluded. This TCR was recovered from a man aged 18-30 years in good health. Some clones in this sample may be carry-over from other donors' samples. The V call is TRBV6-5, the J call TRBJ2-7; D tentatively reads TRBD1 or TRBD2 (6 bases each). The material sequenced was naive CD8+ T cells from PBMCs. CDR3 amino acids: CASSLRGGYEQYF. CDR3 sequence (DNA): TGTGCCAGCAGCCTCAGGGGAGGCTACGAGCAGTACTTC.